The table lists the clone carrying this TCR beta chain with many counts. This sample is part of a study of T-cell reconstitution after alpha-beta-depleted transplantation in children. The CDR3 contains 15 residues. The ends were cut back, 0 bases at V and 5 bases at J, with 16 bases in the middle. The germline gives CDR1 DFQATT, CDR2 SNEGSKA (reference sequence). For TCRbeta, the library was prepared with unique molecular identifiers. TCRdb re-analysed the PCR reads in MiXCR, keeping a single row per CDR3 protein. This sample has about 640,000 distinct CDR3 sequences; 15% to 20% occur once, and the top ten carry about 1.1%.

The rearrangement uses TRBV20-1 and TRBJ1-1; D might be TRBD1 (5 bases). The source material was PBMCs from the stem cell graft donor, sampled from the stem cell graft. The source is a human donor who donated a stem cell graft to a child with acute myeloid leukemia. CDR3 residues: CSARDRGGRETEAFF. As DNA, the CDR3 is TGCAGTGCTAGAGACCGGGGGGGGAGGGAAACTGAAGCTTTCTTT.